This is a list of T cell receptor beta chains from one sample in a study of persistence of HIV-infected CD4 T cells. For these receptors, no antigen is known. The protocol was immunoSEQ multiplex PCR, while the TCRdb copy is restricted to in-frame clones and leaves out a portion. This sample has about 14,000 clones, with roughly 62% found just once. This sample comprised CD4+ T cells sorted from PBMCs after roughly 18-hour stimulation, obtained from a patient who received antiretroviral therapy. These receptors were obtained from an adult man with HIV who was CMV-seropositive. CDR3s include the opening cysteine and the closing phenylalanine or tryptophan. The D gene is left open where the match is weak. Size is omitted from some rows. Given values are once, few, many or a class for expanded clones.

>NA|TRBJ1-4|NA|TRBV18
CASSPFSSRGNEKLFF
TGTGCCAGCTCACCATTTTCCTCTCGGGGTAATGAAAAACTGTTTTTT
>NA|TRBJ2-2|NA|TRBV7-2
CASSLQGTNTGELFF
TGTGCCAGCAGCTTACAGGGTACGAACACCGGGGAGCTGTTTTTT
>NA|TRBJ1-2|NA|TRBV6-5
CASSYSRSLNYGYTF
TGTGCCAGCAGTTACTCGAGGTCCCTGAACTATGGCTACACCTTC
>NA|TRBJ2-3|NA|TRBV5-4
CASSSPGLLGGATDTQYF
TGTGCCAGCAGCTCGCCGGGACTACTAGGGGGGGCCACAGATACGCAGTATTTT
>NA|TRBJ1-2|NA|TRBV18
CASSKGPEANYGYTF
TGTGCCAGCTCAAAGGGACCGGAGGCTAACTATGGCTACACCTTC
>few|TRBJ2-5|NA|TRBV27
CASTDFQETQYF
TGTGCCAGCACAGATTTCCAAGAGACCCAGTACTTC
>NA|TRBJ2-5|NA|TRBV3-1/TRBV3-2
CASSSRRGWRETQYF
TGTGCCAGCAGCTCACGGAGGGGGTGGAGGGAGACCCAGTACTTC
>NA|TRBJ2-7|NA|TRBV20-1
CSGEGADEQYF
TGCAGTGGGGAAGGGGCAGATGAGCAGTACTTC
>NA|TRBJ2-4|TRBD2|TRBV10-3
CAISASTGGPGKNIQYF
TGTGCCATCAGTGCGTCAACGGGGGGGCCGGGCAAAAACATTCAGTACTTC
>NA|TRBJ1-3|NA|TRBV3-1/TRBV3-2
CASSRQGGSGNTIYF
TGTGCCAGCAGCCGTCAGGGAGGGAGTGGAAACACCATATATTTT
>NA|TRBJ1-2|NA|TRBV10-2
CASLEGGSGGYTF
TGCGCCAGCCTAGAAGGGGGTTCGGGTGGCTACACCTTC
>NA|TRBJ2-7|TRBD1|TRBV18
CASSPRGTGAIYEQYF
TGTGCCAGCTCACCCCGTGGGACAGGGGCAATTTACGAGCAGTACTTC
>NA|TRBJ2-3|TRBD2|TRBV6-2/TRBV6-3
CASSFVPSGRPKSTDTQYF
TGTGCCAGCAGTTTCGTTCCCAGCGGGAGGCCCAAGAGCACAGATACGCAGTATTTT
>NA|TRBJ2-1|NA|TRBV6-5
CASSYSRLEIQNEQFF
TGTGCCAGCAGTTACTCGAGACTAGAGATACAGAATGAGCAGTTCTTC
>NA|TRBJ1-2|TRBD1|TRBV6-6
CASSNPGQGNYGYTF
TGTGCCAGCAGTAATCCGGGACAGGGGAACTATGGCTACACCTTC
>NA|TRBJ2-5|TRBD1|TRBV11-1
CASSFGTVQETQYF
TGTGCCAGCAGCTTCGGGACAGTACAAGAGACCCAGTACTTC
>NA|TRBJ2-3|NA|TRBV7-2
CASSLINADTQYF
TGTGCCAGCAGCTTAATAAACGCAGATACGCAGTATTTT
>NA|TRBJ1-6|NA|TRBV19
CASSILGRSKSSPLHF
TGTGCCAGTAGTATCCTAGGCAGGAGTAAGAGTTCACCCCTCCACTTT
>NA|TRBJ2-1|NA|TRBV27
CASSLSGATYNEQFF
TGTGCCAGCAGTTTATCCGGGGCCACCTACAATGAGCAGTTCTTC
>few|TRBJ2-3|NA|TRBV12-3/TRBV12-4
CASSLGRVDTQYF
TGTGCCAGCAGTTTAGGGCGGGTGGATACGCAGTATTTT
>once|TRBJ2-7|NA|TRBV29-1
CSVDDSYEQYF
TGCAGCGTCGACGACAGCTACGAGCAGTACTTC
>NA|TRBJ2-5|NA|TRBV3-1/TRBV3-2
CASSQRTRTGRRQETQYF
TGTGCCAGCAGCCAGAGGACGAGGACGGGGCGACGTCAAGAGACCCAGTACTTC
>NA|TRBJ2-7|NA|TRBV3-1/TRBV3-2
CASSRFGVGGFYEQYF
TGTGCCAGCAGCCGGTTCGGAGTTGGGGGCTTCTACGAGCAGTACTTC
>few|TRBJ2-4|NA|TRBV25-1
CASSEVDSRNIQYF
TGTGCCAGCAGTGAGGTAGACAGCCGAAACATTCAGTACTTC
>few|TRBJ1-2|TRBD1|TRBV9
CASSVGPGDRDAGHGYTF
TGTGCCAGCAGCGTAGGGCCCGGGGACAGGGATGCTGGGCATGGCTACACCTTC
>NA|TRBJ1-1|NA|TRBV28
CASRGLGAYTEAFF
TGTGCCAGCAGGGGTTTGGGGGCTTACACTGAAGCTTTCTTT
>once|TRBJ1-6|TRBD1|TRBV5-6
CASSLGDRVNSPLHF
TGTGCCAGCAGCTTGGGGGACAGGGTCAATTCACCCCTCCACTTT
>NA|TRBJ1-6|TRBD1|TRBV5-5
CASSLGWGTGNSPLHF
TGTGCCAGCAGCTTGGGATGGGGGACAGGGAACTCACCCCTCCACTTT
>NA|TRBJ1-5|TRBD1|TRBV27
CASSSQGVQPQHF
TGTGCCAGCAGTTCACAGGGGGTACAGCCCCAGCATTTT
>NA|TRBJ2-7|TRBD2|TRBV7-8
CASSTTSSREQYF
TGTGCCAGCAGCACGACTAGCTCGCGCGAGCAGTACTTC
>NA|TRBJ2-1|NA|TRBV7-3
CASSAPPRGRRNEQFF
TGTGCCAGCAGCGCCCCCCCCCGGGGGCGCAGGAATGAGCAGTTCTTC
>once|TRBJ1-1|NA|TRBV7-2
CASSLMDNTEAFF
TGTGCCAGCAGCTTAATGGATAACACTGAAGCTTTCTTT
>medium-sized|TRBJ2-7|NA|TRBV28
CASSLMGRDLNYEQYF
TGTGCCAGCAGTTTGATGGGGCGGGACCTCAACTACGAGCAGTACTTC
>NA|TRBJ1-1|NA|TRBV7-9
CASSLGSGGSLAYTEAFF
TGTGCCAGCAGCTTAGGGTCCGGGGGGAGCCTGGCGTACACTGAAGCTTTCTTT
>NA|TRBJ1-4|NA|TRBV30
CAWTGANSEKLFF
TGTGCCTGGACAGGAGCTAATTCTGAAAAACTGTTTTTT
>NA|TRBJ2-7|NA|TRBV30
CAWIERPYEQYF
TGTGCCTGGATAGAGCGGCCGTACGAGCAGTACTTC
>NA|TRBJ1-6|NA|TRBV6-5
CASSYSISRRSPLHF
TGTGCCAGCAGTTACTCGATTAGTAGGCGGTCACCCCTCCACTTT
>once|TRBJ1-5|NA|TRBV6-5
CASSTGNRNQPQHF
TGTGCCAGCAGTACAGGGAATCGAAATCAGCCCCAGCATTTT
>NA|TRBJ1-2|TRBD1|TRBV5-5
CASSLATGTIYGYTF
TGTGCCAGCAGCTTGGCGACAGGGACAATCTATGGCTACACCTTC
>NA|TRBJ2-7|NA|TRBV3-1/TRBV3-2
CASSQDQAYSYEQYF
TGTGCCAGCAGCCAAGACCAGGCGTACTCCTACGAGCAGTACTTC
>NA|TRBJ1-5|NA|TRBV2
CATASRENQPQHF
TGTGCCACCGCGTCCCGAGAGAATCAGCCCCAGCATTTT
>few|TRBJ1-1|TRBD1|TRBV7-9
CASSFRTGATTEAFF
TGTGCCAGCAGCTTCCGGACAGGGGCGACCACTGAAGCTTTCTTT
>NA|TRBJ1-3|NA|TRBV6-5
CASSYGRDSGNTIYF
TGTGCCAGCAGTTACGGGAGGGACTCTGGAAACACCATATATTTT
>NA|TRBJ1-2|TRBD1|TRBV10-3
CAIRITGDYGYTF
TGTGCCATCAGGATAACAGGGGACTATGGCTACACCTTC
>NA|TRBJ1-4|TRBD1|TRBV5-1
CASSLGSGTGVEKLFF
TGCGCCAGCAGCTTGGGAAGCGGGACAGGGGTTGAAAAACTGTTTTTT
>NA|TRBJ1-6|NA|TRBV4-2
CASSPDAARNSPLHF
TGTGCCAGCAGCCCAGACGCAGCAAGAAATTCACCCCTCCACTTT
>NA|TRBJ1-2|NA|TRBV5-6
CASSVGEQGGGYGYTF
TGTGCCAGCAGCGTCGGTGAACAGGGAGGAGGCTATGGCTACACCTTC
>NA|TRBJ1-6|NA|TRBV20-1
CSASFGYDSPLHF
TGCAGTGCTAGTTTCGGATATGATTCACCCCTCCACTTT
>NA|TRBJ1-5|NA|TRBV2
CASSEASQGLMSNQPQHF
TGTGCCAGCAGTGAAGCGAGCCAGGGGTTGATGAGCAATCAGCCCCAGCATTTT